This record looks at one T cell receptor (beta chain) sequence and its context. Its matching antigen is unknown. The sequence runs out 3 residues before the end of the CDR3; the remainder is reconstructed from the germline J gene. Here immunoSEQ multiplex PCR was the method, and the copy in TCRdb shows in-frame clones only, minus some. The listing records fewer than 40,000 clones. The sample comes from a study of T cells in women clearing cervical HPV infection. The overall study: Case blood was drawn when the lesion was first found; control blood after infection became undetectable.

Germline CDR1 reads DFQATT; CDR2 reads SNEGSKA (reference sequence). This CDR3 spans 12 amino acids. The V end was cut by 6 bases, the J end by 2 bases, with 10 bases between. Study results and caveats: CIN3+ cases had significantly higher TCR richness than controls; evenness did not differ.

This clonotype was obtained from a woman aged 18-70 years with a cervical HPV16 infection that either progressed to CIN3+ or cleared (not recorded which). The sample was blood buffy coat. The rearrangement links TRBV20-1 to TRBJ2-5; weak D call: TRBD1 (5 bases). The CDR3: CSAEGVQETQYF. Incomplete CDR3 DNA: TGCAGTGCGGAAGGGGTTCAAGAGACC.